Shown below are 4 T cell receptor beta chains from a single sample sequenced in a study of human T cells and chemical hapten exposure. Regarding time point: patch test 1, 2 weeks after DPC sensitization. Treatment indicated: therapeutic diphenylcyclopropenone sensitization with weekly scalp DPC. TCRdb passed the RACE reads through MiXCR, listing each CDR3 protein once. The table has fewer than 60,000 distinct CDR3 sequences, 9.3% seen once. Specimen: whole blood, collected in connection with sensitization to the hapten diphenylcyclopropenone (DPC). Source of these receptors: a woman in her 50s with alopecia areata. Some clones in this sample may be carry-over from other donors' samples.

This clonotype was recorded at least ten times. The rearrangement links TRBV20-1 to TRBJ2-1, with 10 bases identical to TRBD2. This CDR3 is built from 14 residues. Germline-derived CDR1 and CDR2 are DFQATT and SNEGSKA (reference sequence). Trimming at V came to 3 bases and at J to 10 bases, leaving 9 bases not matched to a gene. DNA for the CDR3: TGCAGTGCTAGTAACAGCGGGAGGGCTTGGGAGCAGTTCTTC. Translation gives CSASNSGRAWEQFF.

This clonotype was seen many times. The rearrangement uses TRBV7-2 and TRBJ2-1; 7 bases line up with TRBD1. Germline trimming cut 5 bases from V and 6 bases from J; bases unmatched to any gene: 7. Germline CDR1 reads SGHTA; CDR2 reads FQGNSA. This CDR3 has 14 amino acids. The CDR3: CASSPRQGGNEQFF. CDR3 nucleotide sequence: TGTGCCAGCAGCCCACGACAGGGTGGCAATGAGCAGTTCTTC.

In this sample, this clonotype turned up many times. The chain uses TRBV20-1 and TRBJ1-5, with 12 bases that match TRBD1. J gave up 6 bases and V 6 bases, and 3 bases lay outside the gene matches. The CDR3 extends over 13 amino acids. In germline, CDR1 is DFQATT, CDR2 SNEGSKA (reference sequence). The CDR3 nucleotides read TGCAGTGCGGGACAGGGGGCAGGTCAGCCCCAGCATTTT. Its protein product is CSAGQGAGQPQHF.

This clonotype appeared many times. The chain recombines TRBV29-1 with TRBJ1-1; D is unresolved. Germline CDR1 SQVTM, CDR2 ANQGSEA. The CDR3 is 13 residues long. V shed 7 bases and J shed 2 bases, with 14 bases lying between them. In DNA, the CDR3 is TGCAGCGCCGGGGTCGAAGTTAACACTGAAGCTTTCTTT. Amino acids: CSAGVEVNTEAFF.